The subject of this entry is one T cell receptor beta chain. PCR amplification relied on 60 Vbeta primers (plus 13 Jbeta primers). The protocol was immunoSEQ multiplex PCR, while the TCRdb copy is restricted to in-frame clones and leaves out a portion. This table holds around 130,000 clones, roughly three quarters found once. The CDR3 extends over 14 amino acids. Per the germline V gene, CDR1 is SGHRS and CDR2 is YFSETQ. V was trimmed by 0 bases and J by 9 bases, leaving 13 bases between them. These data come from a study of cytomegalovirus exposure and HLA in healthy donors. The origin of this receptor is an older woman in good health and CMV-seronegative. The sequenced material came from PBMCs. V is TRBV5-1 and J is TRBJ1-5, with D perhaps matching TRBD1 (5 bases). Here the CDR3 DNA reads TGCGCCAGCAGCTTGGAGGGACTTGCAGGGCCCCAGCATTTT. It encodes CASSLEGLAGPQHF.